Shown below are 23 T cell receptor beta chains from a single sample sequenced in a study of blood T cell repertoires in COVID-19. Profiling relied on immunoSEQ multiplex PCR, and the TCRdb table lists in-frame clones only, not all of them. Of more than 40,000 clones in the sample, 88% were seen once. The material sequenced was peripheral blood. Receptors were obtained from a man aged 45-65 years with active COVID-19.

This chain joins TRBV7-8 and TRBJ1-1; 11 bases match TRBD1. In germline, CDR1 is SGHVS, CDR2 FQNEAQ. J was trimmed by 3 bases and V by 6 bases; bases with no gene match: 9. The CDR3 covers 16 residues. CDR3 nucleotide sequence: TGTGCCAGCAGGGGGACAGGGGGTTCGGCTGACACTGAAGCTTTCTTT. Residues: CASRGTGGSADTEAFF.

The chain combines TRBV5-1 with TRBJ2-7, with 10 bases that match TRBD1. In germline, CDR1 is SGHRS, CDR2 YFSETQ. The junction had 5 bases not matched to a gene; V was cut back by 4 bases and J by 4 bases. The CDR3 is made up of 14 amino acids. CDR3 amino acids: CASSPGTGVYEQYF. CDR3 DNA sequence: TGCGCCAGCAGCCCAGGGACAGGGGTATACGAGCAGTACTTC.

The V gene is TRBV5-8, the J gene TRBJ1-4, with D tentatively TRBD1 (6 bases). Deletions cut 0 bases from V and 3 bases from J, with 12 bases between. Germline V gene lookup returns CDR1 SGHTS and CDR2 YDEGEE. CDR3 length: 16 amino acids. The CDR3 here is CASSLGTGTANEKLFF. The DNA of the CDR3 is TGTGCCAGCAGCTTGGGAACAGGGACGGCTAATGAAAAACTGTTTTTT.

This chain joins TRBV11-2 and TRBJ2-5; TRBD1 matches 7 bases. The ends lost 0 bases at V and 4 bases at J; junction bases unmatched: 2. Germline CDR1 reads SGHAT; CDR2 reads FQNNGV. The CDR3 length is 14 residues. The DNA of the CDR3 is TGTGCCAGCAGCTTAGATCGGACAGGAGAGACCCAGTACTTC. Translating it yields CASSLDRTGETQYF.

The genes are TRBV9 and TRBJ1-1; TRBD1 aligns across 11 bases. The CDR3 runs to 16 residues. Germline CDR1 SGDLS, CDR2 YYNGEE. J was trimmed by 1 base and V by 0 bases; bases with no gene match: 2. This chain's CDR3 is CASSVVDRGPNTEAFF. CDR3 sequence (DNA): TGTGCCAGCAGCGTAGTGGACAGGGGGCCGAACACTGAAGCTTTCTTT. The variable domain in full, completed from reference TRBV9 and TRBJ1-1, reads DSGVTQTPKHLITATGQRVTLRCSPRSGDLSVYWYQQSLDQGLQFLIQYYNGEERAKGNILERFSAQQFPDLHSELNLSSLELGDSALYFCASSVVDRGPNTEAFFGQGTRLTVV.

The CDR3 spells CATSKGVTDTQYF. The CDR3, as DNA: TGTGCCACCAGCAAAGGGGTCACAGATACGCAGTATTTT. This sequence joins TRBV15 and TRBJ2-3; D might be TRBD1 (5 bases). The V end lost 4 bases, the J end lost 2 bases, and 7 bases lay between the germline ends. The CDR3 consists of 13 residues. Germline V gene data show CDR1 as LNHNV and CDR2 as YYDKDF (reference sequence). Drawing the rest from reference TRBV15 and TRBJ2-3, the complete variable domain is DAMVIQNPRYQVTQFGKPVTLSCSQTLNHNVMYWYQQKSSQAPKLLFHYYDKDFNNEADTPDNFQSRRPNTSFCFLDIRSPGLGDTAMYLCATSKGVTDTQYFGPGTRLTVL.

The chain combines TRBV7-2 with TRBJ2-7, with 9 bases that match TRBD2. This CDR3 spans 15 amino acids. Germline CDR1 and CDR2: SGHTA and FQGNSA. V was pared by 3 bases and J by 1 base, with 4 bases of the junction left unmatched. The CDR3 spells CASSFSGSGSYEQYF. In DNA, the CDR3 is TGTGCCAGCAGCTTTAGCGGGAGTGGATCCTACGAGCAGTACTTC.

This clone showed up just once. V is TRBV3-1 (or the pseudogene TRBV3-2) and J is TRBJ2-2, with D unresolved. The CDR3 contains 13 residues. Germline V gene data show CDR1 as LGHDT and CDR2 as YNNKEL (reference sequence). Trimming removed 4 bases from V and 5 bases from J, with 8 bases in between. CDR3 loop: CASSPLGTGELFF. The CDR3, as DNA: TGTGCCAGCAGCCCCCTCGGTACCGGGGAGCTGTTTTTT.

This clone was picked up a small number of times. The chain joins TRBV19 to TRBJ2-1; TRBD2 aligns across 12 bases. The germline gives CDR1 LNHDA, CDR2 SQIVND (reference sequence). The CDR3 spans 15 residues. V lost 0 bases and J lost 10; bases outside the gene matches: 4. Written as DNA, the CDR3 is TGTGCCAGTAGTATAGATGGGACTAGCGGGCCCGAGCAGTTCTTC. Translated: CASSIDGTSGPEQFF.

This clone has a single count. The chain links TRBV5-4 to TRBJ1-1; possibly TRBD1 for D (5 bases). Germline V lookup: CDR1 SGHNT, CDR2 YYREEE (reference sequence). The CDR3 is made up of 14 amino acids. Between the trimmed V and J ends, which lost 1 base and 4 bases, there was a span of 11 bases. The CDR3 nucleotides read TGTGCCAGCAGCTTGAGACTGGGGGGCACTGAAGCTTTCTTT. Translated: CASSLRLGGTEAFF.

The V call is TRBV5-5, the J call TRBJ2-7; D possibly corresponds to TRBD2 (5 bases). Germline V CDR1 and CDR2: SGHKS, YYEKEE (reference sequence). The V and J ends lost 1 base and 6 bases respectively, with 8 bases between them. The CDR3 contains 12 residues. CDR3 bases: TGTGCCAGCAGCTTGCGAGGGCTCGAGCAGTACTTC. Protein product: CASSLRGLEQYF.

The J gene is TRBJ1-2, the V gene TRBV9; D gene uncertain. V was trimmed by 0 bases and J by 7 bases, leaving 13 bases between them. The germline CDR1 and CDR2 sequences are SGDLS and YYNGEE. This CDR3 spans 14 amino acids. CDR3 region: CASSVVGESGGYTF. The CDR3 coding sequence is TGTGCCAGCAGCGTAGTCGGGGAGTCGGGTGGCTACACCTTC.

The chain uses TRBV20-1 and TRBJ2-1; 8 bases match TRBD2. The CDR3 is 14 amino acids. Germline CDR1 and CDR2: DFQATT and SNEGSKA (reference sequence). V gave up 3 bases and J gave up 5 bases; unmatched junction bases: 6. This CDR3 reads CSASPSGGNNEQFF. In nucleotides, the CDR3 is TGCAGTGCTAGTCCCAGCGGGGGTAACAATGAGCAGTTCTTC.

This clone was seen only a few times. The chain joins TRBV11-2 to TRBJ2-7; D might be TRBD1 (6 bases). The ends were cut back, 6 bases at V and 2 bases at J, with 11 bases in the middle. In germline, CDR1 is SGHAT, CDR2 FQNNGV. The CDR3 loop spans 13 amino acids. The CDR3 DNA is TGTGCCAGCAGGCGCTGGGACACCTACGAGCAGTACTTC. It translates to CASRRWDTYEQYF.

The chain is built from TRBV28 and TRBJ1-4; 9 bases are a match to TRBD1. Germline CDR1 MDHEN, CDR2 SYDVKM. The CDR3 has 15 residues. Germline trimming cut 6 bases from V and 3 bases from J; bases unmatched to any gene: 5. CDR3 nucleotide sequence: TGTGCCAGCAGCACCGGGGACAGGGCTAATGAAAAACTGTTTTTT. Protein product: CASSTGDRANEKLFF.

The V call is TRBV6-5, the J call TRBJ2-3; perhaps TRBD2 as D (6 bases). Germline V lookup: CDR1 MNHEY, CDR2 SVGAGI. The CDR3 has 12 residues. Trimming shortened V by 6 bases and J by 8 bases, and 12 bases separated the two germline ends. The CDR3 is CASSPSAGTQYF. The CDR3 nucleotides read TGTGCCAGCAGCCCATCAGCGGGTACGCAGTATTTT.

V usage is TRBV6-5 and J usage is TRBJ2-7; weak D call: TRBD2 (6 bases). The ends were cut back, 0 bases at V and 4 bases at J, with 13 bases in the middle. The germline CDR1 and CDR2 sequences are MNHEY and SVGAGI. The CDR3 consists of 15 residues. This CDR3 is CASSYSKMGGYEQYF. The CDR3 DNA reads as TGTGCCAGCAGTTACTCGAAGATGGGAGGATACGAGCAGTACTTC.

This chain uses TRBV19 with TRBJ2-7; a possible D gene is TRBD1 (5 bases). CDR1 and CDR2 from the germline V gene are LNHDA and SQIVND (reference sequence). Trimming shortened V by 5 bases and J by 8 bases, and 22 bases separated the two germline ends. This CDR3 is built from 15 residues. CDR3 sequence reads: CASSPRTTSPTQQYF. The DNA for the CDR3 is TGTGCCAGTAGTCCCCGGACAACGAGCCCTACACAGCAGTACTTC. Supplemented by reference TRBV19 and TRBJ2-7, the full variable domain reads DGGITQSPKYLFRKEGQNVTLSCEQNLNHDAMYWYRQDPGQGLRLIYYSQIVNDFQKGDIAEGYSVSREKKESFPLTVTSAQKNPTAFYLCASSPRTTSPTQQYFGPGTRLTVT.

This sequence joins TRBV30 and TRBJ2-3; 11 positions match TRBD2. The CDR3 sequence is 14 residues long. CDR1 GTSNPN and CDR2 SVGIG come from the germline V gene (reference sequence). J was trimmed by 4 bases and V by 3 bases; bases with no gene match: 3. CDR3 sequence (DNA): TGTGCCTGGAGGCTAGCGGGAGGTGCAGATACGCAGTATTTT. Translation gives CAWRLAGGADTQYF.

The chain carries TRBV13 and TRBJ1-3; D is unclear. Deletions cut 3 bases from V and 0 bases from J, with 9 bases between. The CDR3 runs to 15 residues. Per germline, CDR1 PRHDT and CDR2 FYEKMQ (reference sequence). The CDR3: CASSFRGDSGNTIYF. The CDR3 DNA sequence: TGTGCCAGCAGCTTCCGGGGTGACTCTGGAAACACCATATATTTT.

The chain links TRBV28 to TRBJ1-3; D gene uncertain. V lost 7 bases to trimming and J lost 0 bases, with 7 bases between them. Per germline, CDR1 MDHEN and CDR2 SYDVKM. The CDR3 has 13 amino acids. The CDR3 spells CASTLLSGNTIYF. CDR3 nucleotides: TGTGCCAGCACTCTCCTCTCTGGAAACACCATATATTTT.

The rearrangement uses TRBV5-5 and TRBJ2-5, with a tentative D call TRBD2 (7 bases). Germline V gene sequence: CDR1 SGHKS, CDR2 YYEKEE (reference sequence). V lost 2 bases, J lost 2 bases, and 10 bases lay in between. The CDR3 contains 14 residues. DNA of the CDR3: TGTGCCAGCAGCTTAGGGGGGGATCAAGAGACCCAGTACTTC. Amino acid sequence: CASSLGGDQETQYF.

The chain has TRBV6-6 and TRBJ1-5, with unresolved D. In germline, CDR1 is MNHNY, CDR2 SVGAGI (reference sequence). V was pared by 1 base and J by 2 bases, with 9 bases between. This CDR3 is built from 15 residues. The CDR3 DNA reads TGTGCCAGCAGTTACTTTCGGGGAGGCAATCAGCCCCAGCATTTT. This translates into CASSYFRGGNQPQHF.